This is a list of T cell receptor beta chains from one sample in a study of a mutant IDH1 vaccine in newly diagnosed glioma. Which antigens these TCRs recognize remains unknown. The data were produced by immunoSEQ multiplex PCR, yet TCRdb's version contains in-frame clones alone and is incomplete. The data show 40,000 to 55,000 clones, with around 80% seen just once and about 5% held by the top ten. Sequenced material: PBMCs, taken from a glioma patient whose treatment included an IDH1 peptide vaccine. These receptor sequences come from a man aged 50-59 years with glioma. The CDR3 runs from the conserved cysteine through the conserved F or W. The D gene is left open where the match is weak. Clone size is not always given. Where it is, it says once, few, many or a class for expanded clones.

. . TRBJ1-2 TRBV6-5 CASNERGNYGYTF TGTGCCAGCAACGAACGGGGGAACTATGGCTACACCTTC
TRBD1 . TRBJ2-7 TRBV29-1 CSAGQGVSYEQYF TGCAGCGCGGGACAGGGGGTCTCCTACGAGCAGTACTTC
. . TRBJ2-3 TRBV7-2 CASVLGGTDTQYF TGTGCCAGCGTCTTAGGGGGCACAGATACGCAGTATTTT
. . TRBJ2-3 TRBV29-1 CSAERAETDTQYF TGCAGCGCCGAAAGGGCGGAGACAGATACGCAGTATTTT
TRBD1 . TRBJ1-5 TRBV15 CATSTTGDQPQHF TGTGCCACCAGCACTACAGGGGATCAGCCCCAGCATTTT
. few TRBJ1-4 TRBV19 CASEGGTNEKLFF TGTGCCAGTGAGGGTGGAACTAATGAAAAACTGTTTTTT
. . TRBJ2-7 TRBV27 CASSLWQGSEQYF TGTGCCAGCAGTTTATGGCAGGGTAGCGAGCAGTACTTC
. few TRBJ2-1 TRBV9 CASSSGTAANEQFF TGTGCCAGCAGTTCCGGGACTGCTGCAAATGAGCAGTTCTTC
TRBD2 . TRBJ2-2 TRBV2 CASSGLWRGSNTGELFF TGTGCCAGCAGTGGACTCTGGCGGGGGTCTAACACCGGGGAGCTGTTTTTT
TRBD1 . TRBJ1-2 TRBV5-1 CASSLEGQGNYGYTF TGCGCCAGCAGCTTGGAGGGACAGGGTAACTATGGCTACACCTTC
. . TRBJ1-2 TRBV29-1 CSVLRRDYGYTF TGCAGCGTCTTAAGGAGGGATTATGGCTACACCTTC
. once TRBJ2-2 TRBV4-3 CASMGDTGELFF TGCGCCAGCATGGGGGACACCGGGGAGCTGTTTTTT
. . TRBJ1-6 TRBV27 CASSPVSYNSPLHF TGTGCCAGCAGCCCTGTCTCCTATAATTCACCCCTCCACTTT
. . TRBJ2-1 TRBV7-9 CASSSGQGARVNEQFF .
TRBD1 . TRBJ2-1 TRBV10-1 CASSRTGVVGEQFF TGCGCCAGCAGCCGGACAGGGGTAGTGGGGGAGCAGTTCTTC
. . TRBJ1-5 TRBV6-1 CASSEGLSNQPQHF TGTGCCAGCAGTGAGGGGCTTAGCAATCAGCCCCAGCATTTT
. . TRBJ2-3 TRBV5-1 CASSLGTSTDTQYF TGCGCCAGCAGCTTGGGCACGAGCACAGATACGCAGTATTTT
. . TRBJ2-3 TRBV2 CASSGTYGMQDTQYF TGTGCCAGCAGCGGGACCTATGGGATGCAGGATACGCAGTATTTT
. . TRBJ1-5 TRBV19 CASSIVNQPQHF TGTGCCAGTAGTATAGTAAATCAGCCCCAGCATTTT
. . TRBJ2-1 TRBV7-2 CASSLDSYNEQFF TGTGCCAGCAGCTTAGACAGCTACAATGAGCAGTTCTTC
TRBD2 . TRBJ2-1 TRBV30 CAVALAGGPNEQFF TGTGCCGTGGCGCTAGCGGGGGGGCCGAATGAGCAGTTCTTC
. . TRBJ2-7 TRBV13 CASSLAYEQYF TGTGCCAGCAGCTTAGCGTACGAGCAGTACTTC
. . TRBJ1-1 TRBV10-3 CAISVDKMNTEAFF TGTGCCATCAGTGTAGACAAAATGAACACTGAAGCTTTCTTT
. . TRBJ2-5 TRBV7-3 CASSPEPQETQYF TGTGCCAGCAGTCCAGAGCCGCAAGAGACCCAGTACTTC
TRBD1 . TRBJ2-1 TRBV6-5 CASSYGQGVIGEQFF TGTGCCAGCAGTTACGGGCAGGGGGTAATTGGTGAGCAGTTCTTC
TRBD1 . TRBJ2-7 TRBV28 CASSSPGTGGYEQYF TGTGCCAGCAGTTCCCCCGGGACAGGGGGTTACGAGCAGTACTTC
. . TRBJ2-3 TRBV30 CAWRRGGRADFTDTQYF TGTGCCTGGAGACGAGGGGGACGAGCGGATTTCACAGATACGCAGTATTTT
. . TRBJ2-5 TRBV6-4 CASSAGIGETQYF TGTGCCAGCAGTGCAGGGATTGGGGAGACCCAGTACTTC
TRBD1 . TRBJ2-6 TRBV5-1 CASSLIGGTSSGANVLTF TGCGCCAGCAGCCTTATAGGGGGCACTTCCTCTGGGGCCAACGTCCTGACTTTC
. few TRBJ1-5 TRBV30 CAWSVQGLSNQPQHF TGTGCCTGGAGTGTACAGGGTCTAAGCAATCAGCCCCAGCATTTT
. . TRBJ2-2 TRBV27 CASRIGSTGELFF TGTGCCAGCAGGATAGGGAGCACCGGGGAGCTGTTTTTT
. few TRBJ2-2 TRBV2 CASLPTSAGELFF TGTGCCAGCTTGCCGACCTCCGCGGGGGAGCTGTTTTTT
. . TRBJ1-1 TRBV19 CASSIPAANTEAFF TGTGCCAGTAGTATCCCGGCAGCGAACACTGAAGCTTTCTTT
TRBD1 few TRBJ1-1 TRBV27 CASSRQGSNTEAFF TGTGCCAGCAGTCGACAGGGCTCGAACACTGAAGCTTTCTTT
. . TRBJ2-5 TRBV5-1 CASSLVGGQETQYF TGCGCCAGCAGCTTGGTAGGGGGACAAGAGACCCAGTACTTC
. . TRBJ1-2 TRBV6-1 CASSEAGTVNYGYTF TGTGCCAGCAGTGAAGCGGGGACGGTAAACTATGGCTACACCTTC
. . TRBJ1-1 TRBV5-1 CASTRGGNTEAFF TGCGCCAGCACCCGGGGGGGGAACACTGAAGCTTTCTTT
TRBD2 . TRBJ2-5 TRBV7-2 CASSSGSGVQETQYF TGTGCCAGCAGCTCGGGTAGCGGGGTCCAAGAGACCCAGTACTTC
. . TRBJ1-1 TRBV29-1 CSVDPLRGSNTEAFF TGCAGCGTTGACCCCCTTCGAGGTTCGAACACTGAAGCTTTCTTT
. . TRBJ1-5 TRBV7-2 CASSLAGREDQPQHF TGTGCCAGCAGCTTAGCGGGCAGGGAGGATCAGCCCCAGCATTTT
TRBD1 . TRBJ1-2 TRBV5-1 CASSWSGTGYDYTF TGCGCCAGCAGCTGGTCCGGGACAGGGTATGACTACACCTTC
. . TRBJ2-7 TRBV5-3 CARSPRVPQYF TGTGCCAGAAGCCCCCGGGTCCCGCAGTACTTC
. . TRBJ2-1 TRBV5-1 CASSLGGPRSEEFF TGCGCCAGCAGCTTGGGTGGGCCTAGATCCGAGGAGTTCTTC
. . TRBJ1-1 TRBV18 CASSLTGIEAFF TGTGCCAGCTCACTCACAGGGATTGAAGCTTTCTTT
. . TRBJ1-5 TRBV6-6 CASGDLRNQPQHF TGTGCCAGCGGGGACTTGAGGAATCAGCCCCAGCATTTT
. . TRBJ2-3 TRBV18 CASSPGHSTDTQYF TGTGCCAGCTCACCGGGCCATAGCACAGATACGCAGTATTTT
. . TRBJ1-2 TRBV10-2 CASSEGRTYGYTF TGCGCCAGCAGTGAGGGGAGAACTTATGGCTACACCTTC
. . TRBJ2-7 TRBV10-3 CAHGGGRGYEQYF TGTGCCCATGGAGGCGGCAGGGGCTACGAGCAGTACTTC
. . TRBJ2-1 TRBV29-1 CSADKEASEQFF TGCAGCGCCGACAAGGAAGCCAGTGAGCAGTTCTTC
. . TRBJ2-7 TRBV5-5 CASNPYPGAQREQYF TGTGCCAGCAACCCTTACCCGGGGGCGCAGCGGGAGCAGTACTTC
TRBD1 . TRBJ1-1 TRBV28 CASSFRDRLNTEAFF TGTGCCAGCAGTTTCCGGGACAGACTTAACACTGAAGCTTTCTTT
. . TRBJ2-2 TRBV19 CASSTGRRLAGELFF TGTGCCAGTAGTACGGGCAGGCGGTTGGCCGGGGAGCTGTTTTTT
. . TRBJ1-6 TRBV7-2 CASSSPRGAYNSPLHF TGTGCCAGCAGCTCCCCCCGGGGCGCCTATAATTCACCCCTCCACTTT
TRBD2 once TRBJ2-5 TRBV4-2 CASSQMGGKETQYF TGTGCCAGCAGCCAAATGGGAGGGAAGGAGACCCAGTACTTC
. . TRBJ2-7 TRBV7-8 CASSRRDHEQYF TGTGCCAGCAGCCGCAGGGACCACGAGCAGTACTTC
. . TRBJ1-4 TRBV7-6 CASSLQGRSNEKLFF TGTGCCAGCAGCTTGCAGGGAAGGTCTAATGAAAAACTGTTTTTT
. . TRBJ2-7 TRBV6-6 CASSYSKSYEQYF TGTGCCAGCAGTTACTCGAAGAGTTACGAGCAGTACTTC